This T cell receptor beta chain is drawn from a study of Tregs in tolerant kidney transplant recipients. Study-level results: Findings come from small patient numbers and require larger validation.

Measured with immunoSEQ multiplex PCR; TCRdb has only the in-frame clones, and not every one. The sample holds some 90,000 clones; around 90% are singletons and the top ten take over 4%. Turning to this clone: The antigen is not known.

Trimming pared 5 bases from V and 1 base from J, leaving 14 bases between. The germline V gene encodes CDR1 LNHNV and CDR2 YYDKDF (reference sequence). This CDR3 is 15 amino acids long. Material for sequencing was CD8+ T cells from blood. The TCR originated in a human donor in good health. The chain is built from TRBV15 and TRBJ1-1, with D perhaps matching TRBD1 (6 bases). The CDR3 nucleotides are TGTGCCACCAGCGGTTATGGGGACAAGAACACTGAAGCTTTCTTT. It specifies CATSGYGDKNTEAFF.